This record concerns one TCR beta chain sequence. The germline gives CDR1 LGHNA, CDR2 YNFKEQ. V gave up 2 bases and J gave up 6 bases; unmatched junction bases: 13. This CDR3 contains 17 residues. The sample comes from a study of blood T cell repertoires in COVID-19. Study-wide background: Some COVID-19 samples were acute and others convalescent; all came from the United States, Italy and Spain.

The protocol was immunoSEQ multiplex PCR, while the TCRdb copy is restricted to in-frame clones and leaves out a portion. The sample lists tens of thousands of clones; 90% to 95% were seen once. Sequencing was performed on peripheral blood. The chain has TRBV4-2 and TRBJ2-3; 8 bases are a match to TRBD2. This TCR derives from a man aged 40-49 years with COVID-19, enrolled during active disease. This CDR3 is CASSQSLAGAGVDTQYF. In DNA, the CDR3 is TGTGCCAGCAGCCAATCCCTAGCTGGAGCGGGGGTCGATACGCAGTATTTT.